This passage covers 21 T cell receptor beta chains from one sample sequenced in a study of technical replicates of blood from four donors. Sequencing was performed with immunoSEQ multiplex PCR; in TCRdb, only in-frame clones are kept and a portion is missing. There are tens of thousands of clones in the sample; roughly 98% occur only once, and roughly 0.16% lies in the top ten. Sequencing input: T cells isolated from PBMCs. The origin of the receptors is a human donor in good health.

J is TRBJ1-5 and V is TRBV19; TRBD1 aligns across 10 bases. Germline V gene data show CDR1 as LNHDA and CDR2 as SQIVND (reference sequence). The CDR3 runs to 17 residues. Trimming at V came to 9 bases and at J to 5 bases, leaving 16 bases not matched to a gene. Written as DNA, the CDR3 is TGTGCCAGAAAGACCAGTCGGACAGGGGGAGAAGATCAGCCCCAGCATTTT. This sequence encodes CARKTSRTGGEDQPQHF.

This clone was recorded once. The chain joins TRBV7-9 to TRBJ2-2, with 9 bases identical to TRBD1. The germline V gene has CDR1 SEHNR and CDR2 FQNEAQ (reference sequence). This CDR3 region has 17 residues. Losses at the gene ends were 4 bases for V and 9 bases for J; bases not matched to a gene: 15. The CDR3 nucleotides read TGTGCCAGCAGCTCGCCCGATTGGACAGGGGTTCCCCGGGAGCTGTTTTTT. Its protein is CASSSPDWTGVPRELFF.

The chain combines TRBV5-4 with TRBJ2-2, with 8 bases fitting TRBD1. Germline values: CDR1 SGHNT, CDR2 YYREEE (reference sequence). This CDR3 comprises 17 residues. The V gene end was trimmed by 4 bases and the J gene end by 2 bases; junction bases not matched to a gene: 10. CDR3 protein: CASSNPAQGVNTGELFF. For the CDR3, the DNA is TGTGCCAGCAGCAATCCAGCACAGGGGGTCAACACCGGGGAGCTGTTTTTT.

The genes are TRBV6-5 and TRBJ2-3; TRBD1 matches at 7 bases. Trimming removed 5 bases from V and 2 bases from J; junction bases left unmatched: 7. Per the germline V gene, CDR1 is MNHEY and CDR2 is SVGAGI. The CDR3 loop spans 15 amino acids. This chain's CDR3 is CASSLTGAHTDTQYF. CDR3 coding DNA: TGTGCCAGCAGTCTCACAGGGGCACACACAGATACGCAGTATTTT.

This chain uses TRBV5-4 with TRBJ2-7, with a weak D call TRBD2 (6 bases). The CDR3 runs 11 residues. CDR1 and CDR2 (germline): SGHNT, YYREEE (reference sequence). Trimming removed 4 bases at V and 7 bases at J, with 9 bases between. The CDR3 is CASSNLAEQYF. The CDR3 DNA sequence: TGTGCCAGCAGCAACCTAGCGGAGCAGTACTTC.

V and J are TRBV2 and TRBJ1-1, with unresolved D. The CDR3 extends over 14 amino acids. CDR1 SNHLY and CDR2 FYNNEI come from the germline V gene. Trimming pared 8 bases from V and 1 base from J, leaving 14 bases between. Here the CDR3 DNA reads TGTGCCAGCTTACGGGGAATAAAGAACACTGAAGCTTTCTTT. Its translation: CASLRGIKNTEAFF.

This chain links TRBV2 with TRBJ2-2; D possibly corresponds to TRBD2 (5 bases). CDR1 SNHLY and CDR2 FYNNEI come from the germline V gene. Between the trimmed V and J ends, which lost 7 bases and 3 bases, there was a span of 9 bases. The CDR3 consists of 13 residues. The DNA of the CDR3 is TGTGCCAGCATCGACGGGGACACCGGGGAGCTGTTTTTT. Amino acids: CASIDGDTGELFF.

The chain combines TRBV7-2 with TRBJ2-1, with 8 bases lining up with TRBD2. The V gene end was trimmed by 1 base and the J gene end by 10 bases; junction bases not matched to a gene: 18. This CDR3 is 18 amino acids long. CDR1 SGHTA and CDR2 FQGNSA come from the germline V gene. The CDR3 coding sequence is TGTGCCAGCAGCTTAGTCCCCCTTACGGGAGCGGGAGCTAGGGAGCAGTTCTTC. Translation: CASSLVPLTGAGAREQFF.

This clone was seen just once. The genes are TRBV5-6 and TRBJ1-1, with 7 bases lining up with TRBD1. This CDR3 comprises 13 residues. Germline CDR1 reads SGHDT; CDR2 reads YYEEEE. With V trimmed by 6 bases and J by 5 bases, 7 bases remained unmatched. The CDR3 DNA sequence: TGTGCCAGCACCAAGACAGGGCGGACTGAAGCTTTCTTT. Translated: CASTKTGRTEAFF.

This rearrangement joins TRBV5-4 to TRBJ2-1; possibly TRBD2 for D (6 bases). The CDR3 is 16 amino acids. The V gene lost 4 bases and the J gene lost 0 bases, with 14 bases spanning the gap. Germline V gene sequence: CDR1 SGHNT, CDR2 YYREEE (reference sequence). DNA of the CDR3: TGTGCCAGCAGCATAGGGGCGGGGAGCTCCTACAATGAGCAGTTCTTC. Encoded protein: CASSIGAGSSYNEQFF.

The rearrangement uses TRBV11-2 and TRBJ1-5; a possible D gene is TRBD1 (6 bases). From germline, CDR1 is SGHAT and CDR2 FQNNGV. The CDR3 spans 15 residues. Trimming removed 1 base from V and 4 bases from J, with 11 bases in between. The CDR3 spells CASSLVQGRNQPQHF. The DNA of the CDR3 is TGTGCCAGCAGCTTAGTGCAGGGGAGAAATCAGCCCCAGCATTTT.

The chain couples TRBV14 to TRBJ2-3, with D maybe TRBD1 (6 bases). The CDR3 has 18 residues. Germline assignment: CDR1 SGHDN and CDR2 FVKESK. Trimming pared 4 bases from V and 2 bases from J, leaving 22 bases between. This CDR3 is CASSPQKGRGVFTDTQYF. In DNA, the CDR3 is TGTGCCAGCAGCCCCCAGAAGGGCAGGGGCGTCTTCACAGATACGCAGTATTTT.

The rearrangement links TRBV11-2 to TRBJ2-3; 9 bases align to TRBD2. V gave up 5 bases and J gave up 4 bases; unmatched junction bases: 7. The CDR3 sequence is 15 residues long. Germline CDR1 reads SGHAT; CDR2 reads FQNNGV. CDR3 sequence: CASSLLAGVADTQYF. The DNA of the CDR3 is TGTGCCAGCAGCCTATTAGCGGGAGTGGCAGATACGCAGTATTTT.

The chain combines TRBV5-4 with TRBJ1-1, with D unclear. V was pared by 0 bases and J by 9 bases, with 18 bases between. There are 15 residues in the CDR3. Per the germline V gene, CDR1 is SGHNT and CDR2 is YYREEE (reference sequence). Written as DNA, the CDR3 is TGTGCCAGCAGCTTGGCCCGTTCGAGCCGAGTCAAAGCTTTCTTT. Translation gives CASSLARSSRVKAFF.

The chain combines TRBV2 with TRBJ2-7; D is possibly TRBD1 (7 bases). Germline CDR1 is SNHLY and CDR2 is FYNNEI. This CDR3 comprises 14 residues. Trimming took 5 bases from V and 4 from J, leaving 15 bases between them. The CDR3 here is CASSWRQGGYEQYF. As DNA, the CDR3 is TGTGCCAGCAGTTGGAGACAGGGAGGTTACGAGCAGTACTTC.

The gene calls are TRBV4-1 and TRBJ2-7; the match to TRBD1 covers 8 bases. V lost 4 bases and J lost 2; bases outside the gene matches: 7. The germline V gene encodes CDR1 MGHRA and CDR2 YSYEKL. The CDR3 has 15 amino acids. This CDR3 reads CASSPGQGAAYEQYF. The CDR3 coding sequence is TGCGCCAGCAGCCCTGGCCAGGGGGCCGCCTACGAGCAGTACTTC.

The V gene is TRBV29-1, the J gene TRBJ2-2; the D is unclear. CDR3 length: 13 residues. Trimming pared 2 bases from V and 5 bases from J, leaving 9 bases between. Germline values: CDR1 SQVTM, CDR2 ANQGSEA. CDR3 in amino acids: CSVESGPTGELFF. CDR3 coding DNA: TGCAGCGTTGAAAGTGGGCCGACCGGGGAGCTGTTTTTT.

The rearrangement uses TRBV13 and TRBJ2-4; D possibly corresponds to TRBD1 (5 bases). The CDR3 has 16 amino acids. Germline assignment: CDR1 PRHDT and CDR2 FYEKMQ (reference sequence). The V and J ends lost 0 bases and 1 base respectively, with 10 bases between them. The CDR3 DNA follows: TGTGCCAGCAGCTTAGGGGGGCCTCGGGCCAAAAACATTCAGTACTTC. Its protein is CASSLGGPRAKNIQYF.

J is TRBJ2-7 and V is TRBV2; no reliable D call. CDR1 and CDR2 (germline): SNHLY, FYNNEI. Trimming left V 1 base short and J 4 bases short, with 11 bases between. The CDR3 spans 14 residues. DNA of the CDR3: TGTGCCAGCAGTGAAGTTATAGACAAATACGAGCAGTACTTC. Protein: CASSEVIDKYEQYF. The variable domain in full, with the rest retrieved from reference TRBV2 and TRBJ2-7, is EPEVTQTPSHQVTQMGQEVILRCVPISNHLYFYWYRQILGQKVEFLVSFYNNEISEKSEIFDDQFSVERPDGSNFTLKIRSTKLEDSAMYFCASSEVIDKYEQYFGPGTRLTVT.

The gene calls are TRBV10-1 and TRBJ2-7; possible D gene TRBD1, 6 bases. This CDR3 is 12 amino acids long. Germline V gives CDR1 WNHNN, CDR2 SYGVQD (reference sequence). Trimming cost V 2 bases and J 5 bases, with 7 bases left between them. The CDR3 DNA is TGCGCCAGCAGTGAGGCAGGGGACGAGCAGTACTTC. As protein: CASSEAGDEQYF.

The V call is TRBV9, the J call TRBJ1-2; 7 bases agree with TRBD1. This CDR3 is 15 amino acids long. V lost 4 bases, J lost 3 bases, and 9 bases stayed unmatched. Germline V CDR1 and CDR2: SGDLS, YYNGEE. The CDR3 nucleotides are TGTGCCAGCAGCCCATCCGGGACAGACTACTATGGCTACACCTTC. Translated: CASSPSGTDYYGYTF.